The clone carrying this T cell receptor beta chain occurred once. Antigen: not known. Trimming cost V 4 bases and J 8 bases, with 18 bases left between them. Germline V gives CDR1 MNHEY, CDR2 SVGAGI. The CDR3 length is 14 residues. The data belong to a study of CD8 T cells in ankylosing spondylitis. Study-level points and caveats: Roughly 8 highly homologous variants made up a TCR beta motif, and this motif appeared characteristic of ankylosing spondylitis blood.

TCRdb analysed the 5' RACE reads with MiXCR anew, one entry per CDR3 protein. The sample consists of approximately 440,000 distinct CDR3 sequences, more than 15% of them appearing once. The sample comprised blood, either unsorted or a sorted T cell fraction (not recorded which). The rearrangement links TRBV6-5 to TRBJ2-7, with unresolved D. This receptor was taken from a male donor with ankylosing spondylitis. Here the CDR3 reads CASSSPGGQGQQYF. The DNA for the CDR3 is TGTGCCAGCAGTTCCCCCGGCGGCCAAGGACAGCAGTACTTC.